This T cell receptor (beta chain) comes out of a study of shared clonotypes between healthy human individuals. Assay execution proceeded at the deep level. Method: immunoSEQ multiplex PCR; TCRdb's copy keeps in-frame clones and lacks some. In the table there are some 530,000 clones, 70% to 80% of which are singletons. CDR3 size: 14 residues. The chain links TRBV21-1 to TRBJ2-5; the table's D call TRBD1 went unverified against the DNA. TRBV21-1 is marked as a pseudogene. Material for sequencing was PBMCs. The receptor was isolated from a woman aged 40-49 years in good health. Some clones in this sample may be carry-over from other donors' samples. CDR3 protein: CASSKENNEETQYF. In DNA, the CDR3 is TGTGCCAGCAGCAAAGAGAACAACGAAGAGACCCAGTACTTC.